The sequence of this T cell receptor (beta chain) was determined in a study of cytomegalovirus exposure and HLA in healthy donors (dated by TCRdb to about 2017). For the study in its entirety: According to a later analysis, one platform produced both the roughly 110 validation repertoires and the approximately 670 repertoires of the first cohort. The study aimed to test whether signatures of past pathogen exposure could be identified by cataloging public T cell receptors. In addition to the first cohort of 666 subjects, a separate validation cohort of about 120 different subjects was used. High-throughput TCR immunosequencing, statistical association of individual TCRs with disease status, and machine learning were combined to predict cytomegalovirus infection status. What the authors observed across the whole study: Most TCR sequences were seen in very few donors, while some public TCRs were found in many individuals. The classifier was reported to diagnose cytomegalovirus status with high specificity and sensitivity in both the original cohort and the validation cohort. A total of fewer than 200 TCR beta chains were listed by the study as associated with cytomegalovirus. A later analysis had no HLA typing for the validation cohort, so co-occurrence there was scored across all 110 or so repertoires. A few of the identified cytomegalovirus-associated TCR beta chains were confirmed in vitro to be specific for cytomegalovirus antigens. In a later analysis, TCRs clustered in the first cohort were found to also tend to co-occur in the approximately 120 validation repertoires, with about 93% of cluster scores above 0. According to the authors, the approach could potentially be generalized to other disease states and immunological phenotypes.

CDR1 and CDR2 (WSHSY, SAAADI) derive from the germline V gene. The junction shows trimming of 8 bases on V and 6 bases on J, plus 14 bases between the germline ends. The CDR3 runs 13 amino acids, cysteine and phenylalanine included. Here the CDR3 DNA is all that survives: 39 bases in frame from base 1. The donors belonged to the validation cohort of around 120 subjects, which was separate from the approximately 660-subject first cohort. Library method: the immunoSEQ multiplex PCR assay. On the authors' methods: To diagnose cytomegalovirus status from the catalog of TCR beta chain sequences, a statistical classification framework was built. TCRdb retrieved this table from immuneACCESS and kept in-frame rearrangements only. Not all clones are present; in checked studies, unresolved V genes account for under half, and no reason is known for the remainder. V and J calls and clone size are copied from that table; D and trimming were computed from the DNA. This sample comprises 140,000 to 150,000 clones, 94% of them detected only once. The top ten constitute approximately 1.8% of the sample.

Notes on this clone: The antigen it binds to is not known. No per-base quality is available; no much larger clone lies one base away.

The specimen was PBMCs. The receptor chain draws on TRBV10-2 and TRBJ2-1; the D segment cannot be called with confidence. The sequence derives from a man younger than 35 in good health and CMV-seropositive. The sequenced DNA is TGCGCCAGCGGCAACCCCACGATCAATGAGCAGTTCTTC. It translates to CASGNPTINEQFF.